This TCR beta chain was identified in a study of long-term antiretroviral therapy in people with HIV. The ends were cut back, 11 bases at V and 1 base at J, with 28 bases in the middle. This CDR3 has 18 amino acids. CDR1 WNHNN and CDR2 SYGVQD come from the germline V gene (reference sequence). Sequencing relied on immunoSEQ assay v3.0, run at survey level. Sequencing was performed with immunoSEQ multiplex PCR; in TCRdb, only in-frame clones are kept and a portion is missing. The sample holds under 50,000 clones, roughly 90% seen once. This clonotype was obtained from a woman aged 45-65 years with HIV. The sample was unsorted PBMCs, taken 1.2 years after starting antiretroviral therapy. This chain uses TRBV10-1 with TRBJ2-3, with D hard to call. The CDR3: CAPSTGQAPRECTDTQYF. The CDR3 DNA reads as TGCGCCCCTTCCACTGGGCAGGCCCCGCGTGAATGCACAGATACGCAGTATTTT.